This T cell receptor (beta chain) originates from a study of T cells in Graves' hyperthyroidism and ophthalmopathy. Findings of the study overall: In simple terms, a model built on 13 V-J features told ophthalmopathy apart from stable hyperthyroidism. Most thyroid clonotypes that were expanded above 0.001 also turned up in blood.

Authors of the study amplified TCR beta CDR3 regions from RNA transcripts. The HTBI primer set served for first-round RT-PCR of the TCR CDR3. Each CDR3 protein gets one entry after TCRdb re-called the multiplex PCR reads with MiXCR. The sample holds about 760,000 distinct CDR3 sequences, 35% seen once. Many counts were recorded for this clonotype. No antigen is known for it. Uncontrolled infection, other autoimmune disease, pregnancy and lactation each barred patients from inclusion. Clinical symptoms, serum thyroxine and TRAb, thyroid ultrasound and orbital computed tomography were used for the diagnoses. The CDR3 loop spans 13 amino acids. Per the germline V gene, CDR1 is DFQATT and CDR2 is SNEGSKA (reference sequence). V was pared by 5 bases and J by 2 bases, with 12 bases between.

The source material was blood. The TCR was taken from a woman aged 40 to 50 with Graves' hyperthyroidism. The chain couples TRBV20-1 to TRBJ2-5; a weak D match, TRBD2 (5 bases). CDR3 nucleotides: TGCAGTGCTGATTGGAGCGGTCAAGAGACCCAGTACTTC. It yields the protein CSADWSGQETQYF.